This T cell receptor beta chain was sequenced during a study of memory CD4+ T cells and cytomegalovirus serostatus. Background on the study: This sample comes from healthy Belgian adults, 8 to 10 CMV seropositive, approximately 24 seronegative.

Single viable CD3+CD4+CD8-CD45RO+ cells were sorted as the memory CD4+ T cells. The junction had 10 bases not matched to a gene; V was cut back by 6 bases and J by 13 bases. This CDR3 has 12 residues. Germline loops: CDR1 MDHEN, CDR2 SYDVKM. The table came from immunoSEQ multiplex PCR; TCRdb's copy has only in-frame clones and leaves some out. The sample shows tens of thousands of clones, roughly three quarters of them seen only once. This sequence was found in an adult in good health and CMV-seronegative. This sequence joins TRBV28 and TRBJ1-1; TRBD1 agrees at 8 bases. Sequencing input: memory CD4+ T cells from blood. CDR3 sequence (DNA): TGTGCCAGCAGAAGACAGGGGAAATCAGGTTTCTTT. Translation: CASRRQGKSGFF.